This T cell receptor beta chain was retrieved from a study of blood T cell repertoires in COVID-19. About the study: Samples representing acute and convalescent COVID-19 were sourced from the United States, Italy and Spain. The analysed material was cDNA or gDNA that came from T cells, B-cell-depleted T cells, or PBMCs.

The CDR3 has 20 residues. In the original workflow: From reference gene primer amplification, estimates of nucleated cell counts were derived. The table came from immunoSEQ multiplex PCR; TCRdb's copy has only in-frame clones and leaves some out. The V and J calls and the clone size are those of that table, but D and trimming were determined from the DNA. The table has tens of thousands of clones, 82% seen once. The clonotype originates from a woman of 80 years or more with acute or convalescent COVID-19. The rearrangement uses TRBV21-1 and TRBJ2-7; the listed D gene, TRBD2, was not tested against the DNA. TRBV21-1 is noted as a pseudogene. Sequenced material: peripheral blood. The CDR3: CASSNSRGFGLADISYEQYF. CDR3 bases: TGTGCCAGCAGCAATTCTAGGGGGTTTGGACTAGCGGATATCTCCTACGAGCAGTACTTC.